Below are 3 T cell receptor beta chains sequenced from a single sample in a study of shared clonotypes between healthy human individuals. Data came from immunoSEQ multiplex PCR; TCRdb stores just in-frame clones and leaves some out. Here the sample spans some 2.3 million clones, approximately 93% being singletons. Sequencing was done on a sample of naive CD4+ T cells from PBMCs. Subset: CD45RA+ positively selected. The receptors were gathered from a man younger than 35 in good health. Some clones in this sample may be carry-over from other donors' samples.

The chain employs TRBV28 and TRBJ1-1, with TRBD1 matching 10 bases. The CDR3 has 16 amino acids. With V trimmed by 9 bases and J by 0 bases, 10 bases remained unmatched. Germline loops: CDR1 MDHEN, CDR2 SYDVKM. The chain's CDR3 is CASPGQGREMNTEAFF. DNA for the CDR3: TGTGCCAGTCCGGGACAGGGGAGGGAGATGAACACTGAAGCTTTCTTT.

Concerning this clone itself: Other nucleotide sequences in the sample specify the same CDR3. The chain has TRBV28 and TRBJ2-7; possibly TRBD1 for D (6 bases). The V gene lost 5 bases and the J gene lost 4 bases, with 12 bases spanning the gap. The CDR3 runs 13 residues. Germline CDR1 and CDR2: MDHEN and SYDVKM. CDR3 bases: TGTGCCAGCAGTCGGGACACTTCTTACGAGCAGTACTTC. It specifies CASSRDTSYEQYF.

CDR3 in DNA: TGTGCCAGCAGCCCAGGAGTGAACAGGGACTTCGCTTTCTTT. Translated, it gives CASSPGVNRDFAFF. The chain has TRBV7-3 and TRBJ1-1; D perhaps matches TRBD1 (6 bases). Between the trimmed V and J ends, which lost 5 bases and 11 bases, there was a span of 21 bases. Germline assignment: CDR1 SGHTA and CDR2 FQGTGA. The CDR3 extends over 14 amino acids.